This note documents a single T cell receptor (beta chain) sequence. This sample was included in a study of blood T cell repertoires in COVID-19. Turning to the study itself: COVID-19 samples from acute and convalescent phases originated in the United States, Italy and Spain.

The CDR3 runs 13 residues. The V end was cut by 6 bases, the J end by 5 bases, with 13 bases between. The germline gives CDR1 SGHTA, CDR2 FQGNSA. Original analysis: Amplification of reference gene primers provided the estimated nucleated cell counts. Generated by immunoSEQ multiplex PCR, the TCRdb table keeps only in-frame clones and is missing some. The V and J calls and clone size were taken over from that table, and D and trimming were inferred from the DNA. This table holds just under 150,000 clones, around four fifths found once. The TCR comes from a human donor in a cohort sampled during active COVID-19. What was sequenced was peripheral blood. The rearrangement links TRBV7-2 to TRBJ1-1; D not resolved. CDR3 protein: CASRTVRQTEAFF. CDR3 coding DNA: TGTGCCAGCAGGACGGTGAGGCAGACTGAAGCTTTCTTT.